The next 8 T cell receptor beta chains were all read from a single sample in a study of technical replicates of blood from a few donors. Libraries were prepared by immunoSEQ multiplex PCR; TCRdb keeps only in-frame clonotypes and omits some of them. The sample holds some 75,000 clones, approximately 96% seen once. The source material was T cells isolated from PBMCs. Receptors originate from a human donor in good health.

The CDR3 protein is CASRHSGTPHEQYF. The CDR3 DNA sequence: TGTGCCAGCAGACATAGCGGAACCCCCCACGAGCAGTACTTC. The rearrangement uses TRBV7-9 and TRBJ2-7; D possibly corresponds to TRBD2 (6 bases). Germline V gene data show CDR1 as SEHNR and CDR2 as FQNEAQ (reference sequence). This CDR3 has 14 residues. V lost 6 bases and J 5 bases, leaving 17 bases between the germline ends.

This CDR3 is CAWAHRGGGGYTF. CDR3 DNA sequence: TGTGCCTGGGCACATCGGGGGGGAGGTGGCTACACCTTC. The chain joins TRBV30 to TRBJ1-2, with a tentative D call TRBD1 (5 bases). This CDR3 region has 13 residues. Trimming removed 5 bases at V and 7 bases at J, with 17 bases between. Germline V CDR1 and CDR2: GTSNPN, SVGIG (reference sequence).

V gene TRBV11-3 combines with J gene TRBJ2-1; 9 nucleotides match TRBD2. Germline V gene lookup returns CDR1 SGHNT and CDR2 YENEEA. J was trimmed by 4 bases and V by 4 bases; bases with no gene match: 5. The CDR3 spans 15 residues. Written as DNA, the CDR3 is TGTGCCAGCAGCTCGCGGGGGGGTCTTTACAATGAGCAGTTCTTC. This sequence encodes CASSSRGGLYNEQFF.

The CDR3 protein is CASSLAGYGRGTGELFF. The CDR3 coding sequence is TGTGCCAGTAGCCTAGCGGGATACGGGCGGGGCACCGGGGAGCTGTTTTTT. This sequence joins TRBV19 and TRBJ2-2, with 9 bases that match TRBD2. Germline V gene data show CDR1 as LNHDA and CDR2 as SQIVND (reference sequence). The CDR3 runs 17 residues. V shed 6 bases, J shed 4 bases, and the junction held 12 bases outside the gene matches.

This clone was observed once. The V and J genes are TRBV19 and TRBJ1-5; no firm D call. Deletions cut 4 bases from V and 4 bases from J, with 5 bases between. Germline V gives CDR1 LNHDA, CDR2 SQIVND (reference sequence). The CDR3 has 12 amino acids. The CDR3 sequence is CASSTGNQPQHF. CDR3 sequence (DNA): TGTGCCAGTAGTACCGGGAATCAGCCCCAGCATTTT.

The chain employs TRBV4-1 and TRBJ2-3; TRBD1 aligns across 7 bases. Germline trimming cut 3 bases from V and 2 bases from J; bases unmatched to any gene: 8. This CDR3 region has 16 residues. Germline V gives CDR1 MGHRA, CDR2 YSYEKL. The CDR3 sequence: CASSHRDRQFTDTQYF. The CDR3 bases are TGCGCCAGCAGCCACAGGGACAGACAATTCACAGATACGCAGTATTTT.

The V call is TRBV9, the J call TRBJ2-7; D perhaps matches TRBD1 (5 bases). From germline, CDR1 is SGDLS and CDR2 YYNGEE. V was shortened by 0 bases and J by 2 bases, with 12 bases between the two germline ends. CDR3 size: 15 residues. The CDR3 nucleotides read TGTGCCAGCAGCGTAGTGTGGACAAGAACCTACGAGCAGTACTTC. This codes for CASSVVWTRTYEQYF.

The chain couples TRBV10-3 to TRBJ2-1; 9 bases fit TRBD2. From germline, CDR1 is ENHRY and CDR2 SYGVKD. The CDR3 is 17 residues long. V shed 0 bases, J shed 5 bases, and the junction held 8 bases outside the gene matches. CDR3 loop: CAISESFSGRTDNEQFF. The CDR3 nucleotides read TGTGCCATCAGTGAGTCGTTTAGCGGGAGAACCGACAATGAGCAGTTCTTC.